The entry below gives a single T cell receptor (beta chain) sequence along with its context. This entry is derived from a study of blood T cell repertoires in COVID-19. Unmatched junction bases numbered 7, after V lost 3 bases and J lost 0 bases. Germline V CDR1 and CDR2: LNHDA, SQIVND (reference sequence). There are 17 residues in the CDR3. Here immunoSEQ multiplex PCR was the method, and the copy in TCRdb shows in-frame clones only, minus some. The table includes 200,000 or so clones, 80% to 90% detected once. The rearrangement links TRBV19 to TRBJ2-4, with TRBD1 matching 8 bases. The sample comprised PBMCs or T cells enriched from blood (not recorded which). The origin of this receptor is a woman aged 25 to 39 who had been exposed to COVID-19. The CDR3 nucleotides read TGTGCCAGTAGTATGGCGACAGGGGTTACAGCCAAAAACATTCAGTACTTC. Protein: CASSMATGVTAKNIQYF.